These 14 T cell receptor beta chains were all obtained from the same sample, sequenced in a study of response to subunit inactivated influenza vaccine. TCRdb processed the RT-PCR reads anew with MiXCR; each CDR3 protein has one entry. The sample has roughly 540,000 distinct CDR3 sequences; roughly 23% are singletons. These data are also associated with another study on T cells expressing NK-cell markers. Per that study: The TCR beta cDNA came from 5'RACE template switching with UMIs.

This material consisted of CD4+ T cells sorted from PBMCs, taken 11 to 12 days after vaccination. Receptor source: a man aged 50-59 years who received an inactivated influenza vaccine.

The chain has TRBV7-2 and TRBJ1-4, with 7 positions matching TRBD1. Germline V gene sequence: CDR1 SGHTA, CDR2 FQGNSA. The CDR3 sequence is 22 residues long. The V segment lost 5 bases and the J segment 0 bases; nucleotides outside the gene matches: 24. CDR3 sequence (DNA): TGTGCCAGCAGCGACCCCTGGATACCGGGACAGCGCTACCCGACAACTAATGAAAAACTGTTTTTT. Protein: CASSDPWIPGQRYPTTNEKLFF.

The V call is TRBV6-2 or TRBV6-3, the J call TRBJ2-1; 12 nucleotides line up with TRBD2. CDR1 and CDR2 (germline): MNHEY, SVGEGT. Trimming at V came to 7 bases and at J to 7 bases, leaving 11 bases not matched to a gene. The CDR3 sequence is 16 residues long. The CDR3 region is CASITMTSGGRNEQFF. The DNA for the CDR3 is TGTGCCAGCATAACAATGACTAGCGGGGGTCGGAATGAGCAGTTCTTC.

This clonotype was detected a few times. The J gene is TRBJ2-3, the V gene TRBV12-3 or TRBV12-4, with a tentative D call TRBD1 (6 bases). The CDR3 runs to 16 residues. Trimming took off 4 bases at V and 8 bases at J, with 22 bases between the two ends. The CDR3, as DNA: TGTGCCAGCAGTTGGGGGCGGCGCAGTGGATGGGGTACGCAGTATTTT. Amino acid sequence: CASSWGRRSGWGTQYF.

There are a few counts of this clonotype. The genes are TRBV20-1 and TRBJ1-2; D possibly corresponds to TRBD1 (6 bases). Trimming removed 0 bases at V and 4 bases at J, with 21 bases between. Germline CDR1 DFQATT, CDR2 SNEGSKA (reference sequence). This CDR3 region has 17 residues. CDR3 coding DNA: TGCAGTGCTAGAGACCCGGCTTGGGGGGCCAAGGGCTATGGCTACACCTTC. This codes for CSARDPAWGAKGYGYTF.

This clonotype came up a few times. This chain links TRBV10-3 with TRBJ2-5; 7 bases align to TRBD1. The CDR3 has 16 residues. Trimming removed 0 bases from V and 1 base from J; junction bases left unmatched: 5. In germline, CDR1 is ENHRY, CDR2 SYGVKD. Here the CDR3 reads CAISESGTVPQETQYF. The CDR3 DNA reads as TGTGCCATCAGTGAGTCTGGGACAGTCCCCCAAGAGACCCAGTACTTC.

V gene TRBV20-1 combines with J gene TRBJ1-6; TRBD1 matches at 9 bases. The J segment lost 4 bases and the V segment lost 2 bases, leaving 3 bases of the junction unmatched. Germline CDR1 and CDR2: DFQATT and SNEGSKA (reference sequence). The CDR3 is 15 amino acids. CDR3 DNA: TGCAGTGCTAGATCGGGACAGGGATATAATTCACCCCTCCACTTT. Residues: CSARSGQGYNSPLHF.

In DNA form, the CDR3 reads TGCAGTGCTAGTCCTAGCGGAAACACCGGGGAGCTGTTTTTT. This sequence encodes CSASPSGNTGELFF. The chain carries TRBV20-1 and TRBJ2-2, with 7 bases aligning to TRBD2. The CDR3 extends over 14 amino acids. Germline lookup yields CDR1 DFQATT and CDR2 SNEGSKA (reference sequence). The V segment lost 3 bases and the J segment 2 bases; nucleotides outside the gene matches: 3.

This clonotype was recorded many times. CDR3 sequence (DNA): TGTGCCATCAGTCAACGGACAGACACAGATACGCAGTATTTT. This translates into CAISQRTDTDTQYF. The chain couples TRBV10-3 to TRBJ2-3; tentatively, D is TRBD1 (6 bases). The length of the CDR3 is 14 residues. Germline V lookup: CDR1 ENHRY, CDR2 SYGVKD. V lost 5 bases, J lost 2 bases, and 11 bases lay in between.

The chain has TRBV28 and TRBJ1-2; TRBD1 matches 8 bases. This CDR3 has 14 amino acids. The ends lost 6 bases at V and 3 bases at J; junction bases unmatched: 6. The germline CDR1 and CDR2 sequences are MDHEN and SYDVKM. The CDR3 loop is CASRQGALYYGYTF. CDR3 DNA sequence: TGTGCCAGCAGGCAGGGGGCTCTCTACTATGGCTACACCTTC.

The gene calls are TRBV6-2 or TRBV6-3 and TRBJ2-2; weak D call: TRBD2 (7 bases). The germline CDR1 and CDR2 sequences are MNHEY and SVGEGT. V lost 1 base and J lost 3, with 18 bases in between. CDR3 length: 18 residues. The chain's CDR3 is CASSYWVPGGHYTGELFF. The CDR3 DNA sequence: TGTGCCAGCAGTTACTGGGTCCCGGGGGGCCACTACACCGGGGAGCTGTTTTTT.

This clonotype was counted only a few times. The chain combines TRBV20-1 with TRBJ2-7, with a possible D match to TRBD2 (5 bases). Germline V lookup: CDR1 DFQATT, CDR2 SNEGSKA (reference sequence). Trimming removed 3 bases from V and 1 base from J, with 16 bases in between. The CDR3 runs 15 residues. CDR3 sequence: CSARIGKTASYEQYF. The CDR3 DNA reads as TGCAGTGCTAGGATCGGGAAAACGGCGTCCTACGAGCAGTACTTC.

This clonotype was detected a few times. J is TRBJ2-7 and V is TRBV28; perhaps D is TRBD1 or TRBD2 (6 bases each). Germline V CDR1 and CDR2: MDHEN, SYDVKM. Trimming took off 5 bases at V and 3 bases at J, with 8 bases between the two ends. CDR3 length equals 12 residues. The CDR3 sequence: CASSRGDYEQYF. CDR3 nucleotide sequence: TGTGCCAGCAGTAGGGGGGACTACGAGCAGTACTTC.

This clonotype was detected a few times. This chain joins TRBV6-2 or TRBV6-3 and TRBJ2-7; D unclear. There are 12 residues in the CDR3. Germline V gene data show CDR1 as MNHEY and CDR2 as SVGEGT. Between the trimmed V and J ends, which lost 5 bases and 4 bases, there was a span of 9 bases. The CDR3 nucleotides read TGTGCCAGCAGTCTCCAATTTTACGAGCAGTACTTC. Encoded protein: CASSLQFYEQYF.

This chain uses TRBV7-2 with TRBJ2-3, with D possibly being TRBD2 (5 bases). This CDR3 region has 14 residues. In germline, CDR1 is SGHTA, CDR2 FQGNSA. The V end was cut by 4 bases, the J end by 5 bases, with 13 bases between. The CDR3 region is CASSSPTRGDTQYF. CDR3 coding DNA: TGTGCCAGCAGCTCCCCCACCCGGGGAGATACGCAGTATTTT. The full variable domain, in which reference TRBV7-2 and TRBJ2-3 provide the parts outside the CDR3, is GAGVSQSPSNKVTEKGKDVELRCDPISGHTALYWYRQSLGQGLEFLIYFQGNSAPDKSGLPSDRFSAERTGGSVSTLTIQRTQQEDSAVYLCASSSPTRGDTQYFGPGTRLTVL.